Listed below are T cell receptor beta chains from one sample, sequenced in a study of shared clonotypes between healthy human individuals. The data were produced by immunoSEQ multiplex PCR, yet TCRdb's version contains in-frame clones alone and is incomplete. The sample contains about 500,000 clones, approximately 71% of which appear only once. The sequencing input was PBMCs. The receptors were sampled from a woman in her thirties or forties in good health. Some clones in this sample may be carry-over from other donors' samples. CDR3s include the opening cysteine and the closing phenylalanine or tryptophan. The order of the fields is J gene, D gene, clone size, V gene, CDR3 DNA, CDR3 protein. The D gene is left open where the match is weak. Clone size is stated in some rows and not others, as once, few, many or a class when expanded.

>TRBJ1-2|TRBD1|.|TRBV6-5
TGTGCCAGCAGTTTCGGACAGGGGGGCGTCTATGGCTACACCTTC
CASSFGQGGVYGYTF
>TRBJ1-4|.|.|TRBV4-3
TGCGCCAGCAGCAGAGGAGGAGGGGACGATGAAAAACTGTTTTTT
CASSRGGGDDEKLFF
>TRBJ1-2|TRBD1|once|TRBV2
TGTGCCAGCACCTTACAGGGGGCGGGGGGCTACACCTTC
CASTLQGAGGYTF
>TRBJ2-7|TRBD2|.|TRBV18
TGTGCCAGCTCACCTACTAGCGGTACCGAGCAGTACTTC
CASSPTSGTEQYF
>TRBJ2-7|TRBD1|.|TRBV5-8
TGTGCCAGCAGCCCCAGGGGGCACGAGCAGTACTTC
CASSPRGHEQYF
>TRBJ2-2|.|.|TRBV14
TGTGCCAGCAGCCAAGGAGCAAACACCGGGGAGCTGTTTTTT
CASSQGANTGELFF
>TRBJ2-7|TRBD2|.|TRBV6-6
TGTGCCAGCAGCCCTGGGACTAGCGGCCTCTCCTACGAGCAGTACTTC
CASSPGTSGLSYEQYF
>TRBJ1-2|.|many|TRBV30
TGTGCCTGGAGTCCGGGACCAACGGGGGGCTACACCTTC
CAWSPGPTGGYTF
>TRBJ2-1|TRBD2|.|TRBV7-2
TGTGCCAGCAGCTCCAGAGGACTAGCGGTCAATGAGCAGTTCTTC
CASSSRGLAVNEQFF
>TRBJ2-7|.|.|TRBV18
TGTGCCAGCTCACCAAACACAGGCGGTTACGAGCAGTACTTC
CASSPNTGGYEQYF
>TRBJ2-5|TRBD2|.|TRBV18
TGTGCCAGCTCACCAGGGACTAGAGAGACCCAGTACTTC
CASSPGTRETQYF
>TRBJ2-3|.|.|TRBV6-4
TGTGCCAGCAGTGAGGGCAGGGAGGCAGATACGCAGTATTTT
CASSEGREADTQYF
>TRBJ2-7|TRBD2|.|TRBV7-9
TGTGCCAGCAGCAGGGGGACTAGCGGAGACTACGAGCAGTACTTC
CASSRGTSGDYEQYF
>TRBJ2-2|.|.|TRBV6-5
TGTGCCAGCAGTTACTCCTCGGCACCTAACACCGGGGAGCTGTTTTTT
CASSYSSAPNTGELFF
>TRBJ1-4|.|.|TRBV28
TGTGCCAGCAGTCCCAATCGGGGGGTGGGTGAAAAACTGTTTTTT
CASSPNRGVGEKLFF
>TRBJ1-1|.|few|TRBV10-1
TGCGCCAGCAGCCTTCTCATGACTGAAGCTTTCTTT
CASSLLMTEAFF
>TRBJ2-2|.|few|TRBV6-6
TGTGCCAGCAGTGCGGACGACACCGGGGAGCTGTTTTTT
CASSADDTGELFF
>TRBJ1-1|.|.|TRBV5-1
TGCGCCAGCAGCTTAGTCAAAGGATTGGCGAACACTGAAGCTTTCTTT
CASSLVKGLANTEAFF
>TRBJ1-4|.|.|TRBV29-1
TGCAGCGTTGGACCGTCTAATGAAAAACTGTTTTTT
CSVGPSNEKLFF
>TRBJ2-1|.|.|TRBV10-3
TGTGCCATCAGTGGGACTTTAGTCTACAATGAGCAGTTCTTC
CAISGTLVYNEQFF
>TRBJ2-2|.|few|TRBV7-7
TGTGCCAGCAGTCCCGGACAGGGACTAAACACCGGGGAGCTGTTTTTT
CASSPGQGLNTGELFF
>TRBJ2-7|TRBD2|.|TRBV5-1
TGCGCCAGCAGCTCGGGACTAGTCTTCTCCTACGAGCAGTACTTC
CASSSGLVFSYEQYF